This T cell receptor (beta chain) comes out of a study of cytomegalovirus exposure and HLA in healthy donors. Study-wide context: A previous analysis identified more than 100 million unique TCR beta sequences derived from 180 million or so T cells.

Amplification used 60 Vbeta primers and 13 Jbeta primers. Data came from immunoSEQ multiplex PCR; TCRdb stores just in-frame clones and leaves some out. Of some 150,000 clones listed, 64% were seen once; the top ten hold roughly 3.1%. This clone was seen a few times. The antigen is unknown. The CDR3 contains 16 residues. From germline, CDR1 is SNHLY and CDR2 FYNNEI. The ends lost 8 bases at V and 5 bases at J; junction bases unmatched: 15. Regarding the study as a whole: Later work showed greater clonal expansion in HLA-associated TCR beta chains than in equally common others. Sequencing depth across donors, presence/absence analyses assumed, was roughly uniform.

This TCR was sampled from a young woman in good health and CMV-seropositive. This chain links TRBV2 with TRBJ2-5; 9 bases fit TRBD2. The sequenced sample consisted of PBMCs. Here the CDR3 reads CASRLVAGGLLETQYF. The CDR3 coding sequence is TGTGCCAGCCGCCTAGTGGCGGGGGGGCTCTTGGAGACCCAGTACTTC.